Presented here are 9 T cell receptor beta chains from one specimen sequenced in a study of blood T cells in healthy people across ages. The second PCR ran roughly 6 to 12 cycles with a sample-barcoded 5' primer and J-beta primers. TCRdb recomputed calls from the 5' RACE reads with MiXCR, one row per CDR3 protein. In the table there are under 2 million distinct CDR3 sequences, roughly 32% of which are singletons. The sequencing sample was made of blood. Every receptor here comes from a woman between 25 and 40 years old in good health.

The V call is TRBV6-2 or TRBV6-3, the J call TRBJ2-3; TRBD2 matches 9 bases. Unmatched junction bases numbered 8, after V lost 4 bases and J lost 0 bases. This CDR3 contains 17 residues. CDR1 and CDR2 (germline): MNHEY, SVGEGT. The CDR3 coding sequence is TGTGCCAGCAGTTCCTTTCTAGCGGGAATCAGCACAGATACGCAGTATTTT. Translating it yields CASSSFLAGISTDTQYF.

This chain uses TRBV29-1 with TRBJ1-2; D is ambiguous. This CDR3 is built from 11 residues. Germline V gives CDR1 SQVTM, CDR2 ANQGSEA. V gave up 3 bases and J gave up 7 bases, with 9 bases separating them. CDR3 nucleotides: TGCAGCGTTGACTTGGTGGGTGGCTACACCTTC. This codes for CSVDLVGGYTF.

This clonotype was seen more than once but under ten times. The CDR3 protein is CSARDPEIDTTYNEQFF. The CDR3 DNA reads TGCAGTGCTAGAGACCCGGAGATCGACACGACTTACAATGAGCAGTTCTTC. V gene TRBV20-1 combines with J gene TRBJ2-1; D call uncertain. Germline V lookup: CDR1 DFQATT, CDR2 SNEGSKA (reference sequence). Trimming removed 0 bases from V and 4 bases from J, with 19 bases in between. There are 17 residues in the CDR3.

A few counts support this clonotype. The V and J genes are TRBV5-1 and TRBJ2-3; 7 positions match TRBD1. From germline, CDR1 is SGHRS and CDR2 YFSETQ. This CDR3 is 15 amino acids long. J gave up 0 bases and V 4 bases, and 5 bases lay outside the gene matches. The CDR3 reads CASSKPGQSTDTQYF. In DNA form, the CDR3 reads TGCGCCAGCAGCAAACCGGGACAGAGCACAGATACGCAGTATTTT.

The chain combines TRBV7-8 with TRBJ2-1, with D tentatively TRBD2 (5 bases). The CDR3 extends over 13 amino acids. Germline values: CDR1 SGHVS, CDR2 FQNEAQ. Deletions cut 6 bases from V and 9 bases from J, with 15 bases between. The CDR3 is CASRTDPAGEQFF. In DNA form, the CDR3 reads TGTGCCAGCAGGACGGACCCCGCGGGTGAGCAGTTCTTC.

This clonotype was seen only a few times. The chain is built from TRBV7-2 and TRBJ2-2; no definite D call. Trimming took 3 bases from V and 6 from J, leaving 8 bases between them. From germline, CDR1 is SGHTA and CDR2 FQGNSA. The CDR3 extends over 13 amino acids. The DNA for the CDR3 is TGTGCCAGCAGCTTCGTCACTTCCGGGGAGCTGTTTTTT. It encodes CASSFVTSGELFF.

This clonotype has only a few counts. This chain connects TRBV27 to TRBJ1-2; 7 positions match TRBD1. V shed 0 bases and J 7 bases; nucleotides not matched to a gene: 14. This CDR3 region has 17 residues. The germline gives CDR1 MNHEY, CDR2 SMNVEV (reference sequence). The CDR3 DNA sequence: TGTGCCAGCAGTTTATCCGAGGGGGCGGCGTTGTTTGGTGGCTACACCTTC. It is translated as CASSLSEGAALFGGYTF.

This clonotype was counted once. The chain is built from TRBV28 and TRBJ1-2; tentative D call: TRBD1 (6 bases). Per germline, CDR1 MDHEN and CDR2 SYDVKM. The V and J ends lost 7 bases and 3 bases respectively, with 15 bases between them. CDR3 length equals 14 residues. CDR3 DNA: TGTGCCAGCAACCCTCCAGGGGCCTACTATGGCTACACCTTC. Residues: CASNPPGAYYGYTF.

A few counts support this clonotype. DNA of the CDR3: TGTGCCAGCAGTTTATTGCTTTCGGGACAGGGATCGGGGACAGATACGCAGTATTTT. Translating gives CASSLLLSGQGSGTDTQYF. The rearrangement joins TRBV28 to TRBJ2-3; 9 positions agree with TRBD1. V shed 1 base and J 3 bases; nucleotides not matched to a gene: 14. The CDR3 consists of 19 residues. The germline gives CDR1 MDHEN, CDR2 SYDVKM.